This entry features one T cell receptor beta chain sequence. Its antigen is not known. Overall study results and limits: Whole repertoires were not studied in the larger cohort, only one V-J beta rearrangement. The TCR gene usage of tumor memory CD4+ T cells clustered together with blood and lymph node memory CD4+ cells and with lymph node naive CD4+ cells. Greatest tumor Treg TCR overlap was with tumor naive CD4+ cells.

Full-length variable regions came from constant-region reverse primers plus semi-nested Nested Universal Primer A PCR. TCRdb processed the 5' RACE reads anew with MiXCR; each CDR3 protein has one entry. The sample records 8,000 to 8,500 distinct CDR3 sequences, around 67% being singletons. The V and J ends lost 5 bases and 2 bases respectively, with 14 bases between them. The V gene's germline CDR1 is MDHEN and CDR2 SYDVKM. The CDR3 has 15 residues. The specimen sequenced was tumor-infiltrating naive CD4+ T cells sorted from the breast tumor. The subset was: naive CD4+ T cells, CD4+CD45RA+CD25-. The chain joins TRBV28 to TRBJ2-3; maybe TRBD2 (6 bases). This sequence was found in a female donor with breast cancer. This CDR3 is CASSGGGALTDTQYF. Here the CDR3 DNA reads TGTGCCAGCAGTGGTGGCGGGGCCCTCACAGATACGCAGTATTTT.